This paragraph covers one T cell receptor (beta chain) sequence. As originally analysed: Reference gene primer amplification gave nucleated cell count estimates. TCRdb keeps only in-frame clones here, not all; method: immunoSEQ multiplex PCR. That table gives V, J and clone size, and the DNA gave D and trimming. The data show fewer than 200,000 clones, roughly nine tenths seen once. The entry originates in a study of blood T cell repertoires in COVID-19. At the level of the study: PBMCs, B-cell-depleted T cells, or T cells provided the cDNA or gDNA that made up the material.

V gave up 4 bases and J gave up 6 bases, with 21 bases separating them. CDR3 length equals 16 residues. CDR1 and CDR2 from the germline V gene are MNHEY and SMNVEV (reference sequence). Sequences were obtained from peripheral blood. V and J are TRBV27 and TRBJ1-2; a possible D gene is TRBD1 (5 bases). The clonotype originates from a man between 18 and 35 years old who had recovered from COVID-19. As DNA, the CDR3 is TGTGCCAGCAGTTCCCCGGGGGGGACCCGCTTCGATGGCTACACCTTC. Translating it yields CASSSPGGTRFDGYTF.